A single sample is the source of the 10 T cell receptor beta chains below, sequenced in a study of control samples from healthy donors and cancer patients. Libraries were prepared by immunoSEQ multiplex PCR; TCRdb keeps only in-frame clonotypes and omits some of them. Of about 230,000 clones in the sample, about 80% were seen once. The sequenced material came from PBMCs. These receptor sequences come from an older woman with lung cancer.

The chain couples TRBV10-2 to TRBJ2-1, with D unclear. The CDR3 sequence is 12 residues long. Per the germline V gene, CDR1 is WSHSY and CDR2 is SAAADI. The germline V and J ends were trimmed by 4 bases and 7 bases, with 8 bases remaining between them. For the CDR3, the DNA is TGCGCCAGCAGTGGAACCATTAATGAGCAGTTCTTC. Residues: CASSGTINEQFF.

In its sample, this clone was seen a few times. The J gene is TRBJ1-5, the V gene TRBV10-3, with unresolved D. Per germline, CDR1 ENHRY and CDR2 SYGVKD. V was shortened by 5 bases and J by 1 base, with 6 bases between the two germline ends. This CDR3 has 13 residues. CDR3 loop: CAISPDSNQPQHF. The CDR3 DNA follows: TGTGCCATCAGTCCCGACAGCAATCAGCCCCAGCATTTT.

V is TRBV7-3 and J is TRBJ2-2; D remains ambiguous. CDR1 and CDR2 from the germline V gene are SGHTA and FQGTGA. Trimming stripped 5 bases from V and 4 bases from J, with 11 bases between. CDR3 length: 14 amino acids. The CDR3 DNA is TGTGCCAGCAGCCAGCAGCCCTTCACCGGGGAGCTGTTTTTT. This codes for CASSQQPFTGELFF.

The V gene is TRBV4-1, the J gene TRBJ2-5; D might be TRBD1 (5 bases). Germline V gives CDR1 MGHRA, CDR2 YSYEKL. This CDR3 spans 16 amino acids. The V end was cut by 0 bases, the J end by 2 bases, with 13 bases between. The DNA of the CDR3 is TGCGCCAGCAGCCAAGATCGGTGGGCAGGGCAAGAGACCCAGTACTTC. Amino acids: CASSQDRWAGQETQYF.

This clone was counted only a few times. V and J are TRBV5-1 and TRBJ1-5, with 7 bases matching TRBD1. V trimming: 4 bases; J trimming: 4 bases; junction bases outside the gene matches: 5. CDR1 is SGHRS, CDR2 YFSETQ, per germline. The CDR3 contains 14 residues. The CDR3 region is CASSAGTENQPQHF. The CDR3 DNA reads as TGCGCCAGCAGCGCGGGGACAGAGAATCAGCCCCAGCATTTT.

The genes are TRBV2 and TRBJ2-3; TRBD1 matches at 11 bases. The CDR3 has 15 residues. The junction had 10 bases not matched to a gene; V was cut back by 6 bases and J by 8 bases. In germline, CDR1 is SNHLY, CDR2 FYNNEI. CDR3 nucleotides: TGTGCCAGCAGCATGGACAGGGGGCGAGGGGGTACGCAGTATTTT. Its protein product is CASSMDRGRGGTQYF.

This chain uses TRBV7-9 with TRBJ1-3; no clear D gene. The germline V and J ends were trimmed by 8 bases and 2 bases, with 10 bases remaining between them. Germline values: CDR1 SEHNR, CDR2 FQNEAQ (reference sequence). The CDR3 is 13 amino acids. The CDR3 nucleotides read TGTGCCAGCCACAAAGGGCCTGGAAACACCATATATTTT. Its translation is CASHKGPGNTIYF.

CDR3 amino acids: CASSFAGADEQYF. The CDR3 DNA reads as TGCGCCAGCAGCTTCGCCGGAGCGGACGAGCAGTACTTC. The chain has TRBV5-1 and TRBJ2-7; D may be TRBD2 (5 bases). The V end was cut by 2 bases, the J end by 5 bases, with 11 bases between. The CDR3 has 13 residues. Germline CDR1 is SGHRS and CDR2 is YFSETQ.

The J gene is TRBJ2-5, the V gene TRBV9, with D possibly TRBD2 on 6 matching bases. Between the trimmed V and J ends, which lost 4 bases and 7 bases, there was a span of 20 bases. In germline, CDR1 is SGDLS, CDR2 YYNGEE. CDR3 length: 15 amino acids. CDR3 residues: CASSIDYSIGGTQYF. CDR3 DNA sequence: TGTGCCAGCAGCATAGATTACAGCATCGGGGGGACCCAGTACTTC.

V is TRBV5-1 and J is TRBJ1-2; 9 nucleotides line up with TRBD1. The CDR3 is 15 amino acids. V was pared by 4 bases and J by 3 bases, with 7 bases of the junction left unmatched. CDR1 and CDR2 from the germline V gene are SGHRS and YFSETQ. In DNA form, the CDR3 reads TGCGCCAGCAGCACCACAGGGGGCACAGACTATGGCTACACCTTC. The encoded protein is CASSTTGGTDYGYTF.